The source of this TCR beta chain is a study of OX40 agonist ivuxolimab in advanced cancers. Study context: Patients assigned to dose escalation were diagnosed with hepatocellular carcinoma, melanoma, renal cell or head and neck cancer. It was permissible to have had prior anti-PD-1, anti-PD-L1 or anti-CTLA-4 therapy, and around 41% had some. Overall study results and limits: CD4+ and CD8+ blood T cells expanded clonally by week 6 at 0.1 to 3.0 mg/kg. Relative to CD4+, CD8+ T cells held more expanded clones on average.

In its sample, this clone was seen once. The antigen remains undetermined. Germline V lookup: CDR1 MDHEN, CDR2 SYDVKM. This CDR3 comprises 12 residues. Trimming removed 6 bases from V and 4 bases from J, with 6 bases in between. Clones were read by immunoSEQ multiplex PCR, and TCRdb kept only the in-frame ones, dropping some. The sample holds under 40,000 clones, more than 70% seen once. The source of this sequence is an adult with an advanced solid tumor such as melanoma, head and neck, liver or kidney cancer. This material consisted of CD4+ or CD8+ T cells sorted from blood, taken in a trial of the OX40 agonist ivuxolimab. V is TRBV28 and J is TRBJ1-4; no firm D call. DNA for the CDR3: TGTGCCAGCAGAGGCCTTAATGAAAAACTGTTTTTT. It specifies CASRGLNEKLFF.